One and the same sample provided the 27 T cell receptor beta chains below, sequenced in a study of CD8 T cells in ankylosing spondylitis. Points from the study as a whole: Within ankylosing spondylitis blood, a TCR beta motif made up of seven or eight highly homologous variants appeared to be characteristic.

Their antigen targets remain unknown. TCRdb used MiXCR to reprocess the 5' RACE reads, holding one entry per CDR3 protein. This table has about 420,000 distinct CDR3 sequences, about a fifth appearing once. The sample taken for sequencing was blood, either unsorted or a sorted T cell fraction (not recorded which). The receptors originated from a male donor with ankylosing spondylitis.

This clonotype has a handful of counts. This rearrangement joins TRBV11-2 to TRBJ2-2, with 7 nucleotides matching TRBD2. The V gene end was trimmed by 1 base and the J gene end by 5 bases; junction bases not matched to a gene: 4. The germline V gene has CDR1 SGHAT and CDR2 FQNNGV. This CDR3 has 15 amino acids. The CDR3 DNA is TGTGCCAGCAGCTTAGGGACTAGAAGGACCGGGGAGCTGTTTTTT. This codes for CASSLGTRRTGELFF.

V gene TRBV7-7 combines with J gene TRBJ2-5; D is perhaps TRBD2 (7 bases). The germline gives CDR1 SSHAT, CDR2 FNYEAQ (reference sequence). CDR3 length equals 15 residues. The germline V and J ends were trimmed by 4 bases and 5 bases, with 17 bases remaining between them. CDR3 sequence reads: CASSWGREYTETQYF. The CDR3 bases are TGTGCCAGCAGCTGGGGGCGGGAGTATACGGAGACCCAGTACTTC.

This clonotype was picked up a small number of times. The chain carries TRBV5-5 and TRBJ2-7; D possibly corresponds to TRBD2 (6 bases). The V gene's germline CDR1 is SGHKS and CDR2 YYEKEE (reference sequence). This CDR3 is built from 14 residues. Trimming pared 4 bases from V and 3 bases from J, leaving 14 bases between. The CDR3 coding sequence is TGTGCCAGCAGCACGGAGGGACCTAACTACGAGCAGTACTTC. This encodes CASSTEGPNYEQYF.

The chain uses TRBV9 and TRBJ2-7, with unresolved D. V was trimmed by 0 bases and J by 2 bases, leaving 9 bases between them. CDR1 is SGDLS and CDR2 is YYNGEE in the germline V gene. The CDR3 runs to 14 residues. The CDR3 bases are TGTGCCAGCAGCGTAGCTTGGGGAACCTACGAGCAGTACTTC. Encoded protein: CASSVAWGTYEQYF.

The rearrangement links TRBV11-2 to TRBJ2-1, with 8 positions matching TRBD2. Germline CDR1 reads SGHAT; CDR2 reads FQNNGV. Trimming at V came to 5 bases and at J to 12 bases, leaving 12 bases not matched to a gene. The CDR3 spans 14 residues. The CDR3 sequence: CASSLTSVFPGQFF. CDR3 nucleotide sequence: TGTGCCAGCAGCCTGACTAGCGTCTTTCCCGGGCAGTTCTTC.

J is TRBJ2-5 and V is TRBV20-1, with TRBD2 matching over 11 bases. The V and J ends lost 6 bases and 4 bases, in that order; junction bases with no gene match: 4. Germline V gives CDR1 DFQATT, CDR2 SNEGSKA (reference sequence). The CDR3 totals 13 residues. CDR3 DNA sequence: TGCAGTGCACCGACTAGCGGGACAGAGACCCAGTACTTC. Its protein is CSAPTSGTETQYF.

The chain has TRBV20-1 and TRBJ1-6, with 8 positions matching TRBD1. CDR3 length equals 13 residues. J lost 5 bases, V lost 5 bases, and 2 bases had no gene match. Germline values: CDR1 DFQATT, CDR2 SNEGSKA (reference sequence). Written as DNA, the CDR3 is TGCAGTGCTTGGGGACAGGATAATTCACCCCTCCACTTT. Translation gives CSAWGQDNSPLHF.

This clonotype was counted between two and nine times. The CDR3 DNA follows: TGTGCCAGCTCACCAGAGCGGGAGAGAATCTATGAGCAGTTCTTC. Its translation: CASSPERERIYEQFF. This chain connects TRBV18 to TRBJ2-1, with 8 positions matching TRBD2. The CDR3 covers 15 residues. Germline V gene lookup returns CDR1 KGHSH and CDR2 LQKENI. The J segment lost 8 bases and the V segment lost 2 bases, leaving 8 bases of the junction unmatched.

This clonotype was seen at least ten times. The genes are TRBV7-9 and TRBJ2-1; D remains ambiguous. The ends were cut back, 5 bases at V and 0 bases at J, with 11 bases in the middle. Germline loops: CDR1 SEHNR, CDR2 FQNEAQ (reference sequence). This CDR3 contains 15 residues. The CDR3 protein is CASSPAGSSYNEQFF. In DNA, the CDR3 is TGTGCCAGCAGCCCCGCTGGCAGCTCCTACAATGAGCAGTTCTTC.

This clonotype occurred many times. V usage is TRBV6-2 or TRBV6-3 and J usage is TRBJ2-6; no clear D gene. The V end was cut by 4 bases, the J end by 2 bases, with 3 bases between. The CDR3 consists of 13 residues. The V gene's germline CDR1 is MNHEY and CDR2 SVGEGT. CDR3 amino acids: CASSSPGANVLTF. The CDR3 DNA is TGTGCCAGCAGTTCACCTGGGGCCAACGTCCTGACTTTC.

The chain joins TRBV7-2 to TRBJ2-7, with TRBD1 matching over 8 bases. Germline loops: CDR1 SGHTA, CDR2 FQGNSA. The CDR3 has 14 amino acids. V was pared by 2 bases and J by 3 bases, with 3 bases of the junction left unmatched. The CDR3: CASSLMGQDYEQYF. CDR3 in DNA: TGTGCCAGCAGCTTAATGGGACAGGACTACGAGCAGTACTTC.

This clonotype was found a few times. The gene calls are TRBV6-7 and TRBJ2-7; D ambiguous. TRBV6-7 is treated as an ORF (open reading frame) with a function not yet certain. V lost 9 bases, J lost 12 bases, and 15 bases lay in between. This CDR3 is built from 10 residues. CDR3 protein: CASPNSKWYF. The CDR3 region has the DNA TGTGCCAGTCCCAACAGTAAGTGGTACTTC.

The rearrangement links TRBV20-1 to TRBJ2-3, with 7 bases that match TRBD1. The CDR3 runs to 14 residues. Trimming at V came to 4 bases and at J to 2 bases, leaving 6 bases not matched to a gene. Germline values: CDR1 DFQATT, CDR2 SNEGSKA (reference sequence). CDR3 DNA sequence: TGCAGTGCTACGAAGACAGGGATCACAGATACGCAGTATTTT. Translating gives CSATKTGITDTQYF.

In this sample, this clonotype turned up a few times. The V call is TRBV24-1, the J call TRBJ2-2; no clear D gene. Germline CDR1 and CDR2: KGHDR and SFDVKD. The CDR3 is 15 amino acids. V lost 4 bases to trimming and J lost 2 bases, with 10 bases between them. The CDR3 nucleotides are TGTGCCACCAGTGACCCCACCTCTAACACCGGGGAGCTGTTTTTT. The encoded protein is CATSDPTSNTGELFF.

This clonotype was seen a few times. The genes are TRBV11-3 and TRBJ2-1; unclear D gene. With 8 bases removed from V and 2 bases from J, the gap between germline ends came to 4 bases. The length of the CDR3 is 11 residues. Germline V gene data show CDR1 as SGHNT and CDR2 as YENEEA. The CDR3 protein is CASGPYNEQFF. DNA of the CDR3: TGTGCCAGCGGTCCCTACAATGAGCAGTTCTTC.

This clonotype has a handful of counts. The chain has TRBV7-9 and TRBJ1-2; D is possibly TRBD1 (6 bases). The germline V and J ends were trimmed by 1 base and 6 bases, with 12 bases remaining between them. The CDR3 is made up of 14 amino acids. Looked up from germline, CDR1 is SEHNR and CDR2 is FQNEAQ (reference sequence). The CDR3 loop reads CASSLDDRWNGYTF. The CDR3 nucleotides read TGTGCCAGCAGCTTAGATGACAGGTGGAATGGCTACACCTTC.

This chain uses TRBV5-1 with TRBJ2-1, with 8 nucleotides matching TRBD1. The CDR3 is made up of 15 amino acids. The J segment lost 4 bases and the V segment lost 2 bases, leaving 5 bases of the junction unmatched. Germline loops: CDR1 SGHRS, CDR2 YFSETQ. CDR3 protein: CASSLPGQAYNEQFF. The CDR3 DNA sequence: TGCGCCAGCAGCTTACCGGGACAGGCTTACAATGAGCAGTTCTTC.

The CDR3 loop reads CSVGAGATDTQYF. In DNA form, the CDR3 reads TGCAGCGTTGGGGCAGGGGCGACAGATACGCAGTATTTT. The chain recombines TRBV29-1 with TRBJ2-3; possible D gene TRBD1, 6 bases. V was pared by 4 bases and J by 3 bases, with 11 bases between. The CDR3 totals 13 residues. Germline assignment: CDR1 SQVTM and CDR2 ANQGSEA.

This chain joins TRBV5-1 and TRBJ2-3, with a tentative D call TRBD1 (5 bases). V lost 0 bases to trimming and J lost 0 bases, with 11 bases between them. CDR3 length: 16 residues. CDR1 SGHRS and CDR2 YFSETQ come from the germline V gene. The CDR3 DNA reads TGCGCCAGCAGCTTGGGGCCGGACACTAGCACAGATACGCAGTATTTT. Amino acids: CASSLGPDTSTDTQYF.

The chain has TRBV30 and TRBJ1-2; 11 nucleotides match TRBD1. Germline CDR1 is GTSNPN and CDR2 is SVGIG (reference sequence). The length of the CDR3 is 15 residues. V lost 4 bases, J lost 4 bases, and 8 bases stayed unmatched. The CDR3 coding sequence is TGTGCCTGGATTTTCGGACAGGGGGCTGGCTATGGCTACACCTTC. It specifies CAWIFGQGAGYGYTF.

This clonotype was observed a few times. CDR3 loop: CASSQDNPAPYNEQFF. DNA for the CDR3: TGTGCCAGCAGCCAAGATAACCCTGCCCCCTACAATGAGCAGTTCTTC. The chain links TRBV4-2 to TRBJ2-1; D uncertain. Trimming cost V 0 bases and J 2 bases, with 11 bases left between them. CDR3 size: 16 residues. Germline V gives CDR1 LGHNA, CDR2 YNFKEQ.

The chain uses TRBV5-1 and TRBJ2-2; 8 nucleotides line up with TRBD1. Germline CDR1 SGHRS, CDR2 YFSETQ. Losses at the gene ends were 1 base for V and 4 bases for J; bases not matched to a gene: 9. This CDR3 has 17 residues. The CDR3 here is CASSLTLAGQATGELFF. The CDR3 region has the DNA TGCGCCAGCAGCTTGACCTTGGCGGGACAGGCCACCGGGGAGCTGTTTTTT.

This clonotype was seen a handful of times. The V and J genes are TRBV24-1 and TRBJ2-3; D is uncertain. This CDR3 is 14 amino acids long. Germline lookup yields CDR1 KGHDR and CDR2 SFDVKD. Trimming shortened V by 0 bases and J by 4 bases, and 7 bases separated the two germline ends. The CDR3 DNA reads as TGTGCCACCAGTGATTTGGCCGGGCCAGATACGCAGTATTTT. This translates into CATSDLAGPDTQYF.

The V gene is TRBV10-3, the J gene TRBJ2-2; tentatively, D is TRBD1 (6 bases). CDR3 length equals 16 residues. CDR1 ENHRY and CDR2 SYGVKD come from the germline V gene. V gave up 6 bases and J gave up 1 base, with 15 bases separating them. CDR3 in DNA: TGTGCCATCAGCCGACGGACAGAGATGAACACCGGGGAGCTGTTTTTT. It translates to CAISRRTEMNTGELFF.

The rearrangement joins TRBV29-1 to TRBJ1-2; maybe TRBD1 (6 bases). The CDR3 runs to 12 residues. Germline V gene sequence: CDR1 SQVTM, CDR2 ANQGSEA. The V end lost 2 bases, the J end lost 6 bases, and 10 bases lay between the germline ends. The CDR3 sequence: CSVEIGGDGYTF. CDR3 sequence (DNA): TGCAGCGTTGAAATAGGGGGAGATGGCTACACCTTC. Supplemented by reference TRBV29-1 and TRBJ1-2, the full variable domain reads SAVISQKPSRDICQRGTSLTIQCQVDSQVTMMFWYRQQPGQSLTLIATANQGSEATYESGFVIDKFPISRPNLTFSTLTVSNMSPEDSSIYLCSVEIGGDGYTFGSGTRLTVV.

The chain combines TRBV12-3 or TRBV12-4 with TRBJ2-1, with 11 bases lining up with TRBD1. There are 15 residues in the CDR3. V was pared by 6 bases and J by 8 bases, with 9 bases of the junction left unmatched. The CDR3 loop reads CASRKSGTGGDEQFF. DNA for the CDR3: TGTGCCAGCAGGAAATCCGGGACAGGGGGGGATGAGCAGTTCTTC.

This clonotype was counted between two and nine times. Written as DNA, the CDR3 is TGTGCCAGCAGCTGGTCTAGACTTAACACCGGGGAGCTGTTTTTT. This codes for CASSWSRLNTGELFF. The V call is TRBV7-2, the J call TRBJ2-2; no definite D call. Germline CDR1 SGHTA, CDR2 FQGNSA. Trimming pared 4 bases from V and 2 bases from J, leaving 11 bases between. The CDR3 contains 15 residues.